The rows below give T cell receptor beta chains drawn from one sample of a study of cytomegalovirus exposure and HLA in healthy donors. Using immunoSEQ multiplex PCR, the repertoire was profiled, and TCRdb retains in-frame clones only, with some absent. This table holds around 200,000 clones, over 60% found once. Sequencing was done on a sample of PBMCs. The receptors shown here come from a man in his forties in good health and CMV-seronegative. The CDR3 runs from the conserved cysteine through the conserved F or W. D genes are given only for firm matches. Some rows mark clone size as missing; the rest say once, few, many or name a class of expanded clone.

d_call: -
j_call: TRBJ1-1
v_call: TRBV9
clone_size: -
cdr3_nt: TGTGCCAGCAGCGTAGTGGAGGGTAACACTGAAGCTTTCTTT
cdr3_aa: CASSVVEGNTEAFF

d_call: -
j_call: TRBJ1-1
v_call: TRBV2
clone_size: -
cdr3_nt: TGTGCCAGCAGTGAGGGGGGTCTCTTTGAAGCTTTCTTT
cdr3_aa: CASSEGGLFEAFF

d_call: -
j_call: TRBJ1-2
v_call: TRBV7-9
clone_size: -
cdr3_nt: TGTGCCAGCAGCCATTCCTTTCAGTTCAATGGCTACACCTTC
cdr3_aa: CASSHSFQFNGYTF

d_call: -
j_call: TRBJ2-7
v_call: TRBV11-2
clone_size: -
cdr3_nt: TGTGCCAGCAGCTTAGGCAGGGGTCCCTACGAGCAGTACTTC
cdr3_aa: CASSLGRGPYEQYF

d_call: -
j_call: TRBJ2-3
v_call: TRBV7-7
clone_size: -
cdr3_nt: TGTGCCAGCAGCTTAGAGGGGACTAGCACAGATACGCAGTATTTT
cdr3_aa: CASSLEGTSTDTQYF

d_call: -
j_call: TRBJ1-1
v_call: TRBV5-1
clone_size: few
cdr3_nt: TGCGCCAGCAGCTTGGGGGGGACACAGAACACTGAAGCTTTCTTT
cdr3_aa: CASSLGGTQNTEAFF

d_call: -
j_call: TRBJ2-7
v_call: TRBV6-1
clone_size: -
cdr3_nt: TGTGCCAGCAGTACGAGGTCGGGCGAGCAGTACTTC
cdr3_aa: CASSTRSGEQYF

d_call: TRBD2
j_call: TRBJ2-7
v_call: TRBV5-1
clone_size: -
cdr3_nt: TGCGCCAGCAGCTTGAGACAGCGGGGGACCTACGAGCAGTACTTC
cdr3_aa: CASSLRQRGTYEQYF

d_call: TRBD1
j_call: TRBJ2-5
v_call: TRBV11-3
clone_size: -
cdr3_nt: TGTGCCAGCAGCTCTCGGACAGGGGGCAGGGAGACCCAGTACTTC
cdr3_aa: CASSSRTGGRETQYF

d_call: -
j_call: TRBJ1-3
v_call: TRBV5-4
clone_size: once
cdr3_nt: TGTGCCAGCAGCTCTCAGGGGTCTGGAAACACCATATATTTT
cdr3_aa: CASSSQGSGNTIYF

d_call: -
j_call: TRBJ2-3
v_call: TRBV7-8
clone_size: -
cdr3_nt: TGTGCCAGCAGCCAAAGACTAGACACAGATACGCAGTATTTT
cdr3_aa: CASSQRLDTDTQYF

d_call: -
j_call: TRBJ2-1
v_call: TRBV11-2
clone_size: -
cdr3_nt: TGTGCCAGCAGCTTAGTACTCTCCTACAATGAGCAGTTCTTC
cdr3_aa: CASSLVLSYNEQFF

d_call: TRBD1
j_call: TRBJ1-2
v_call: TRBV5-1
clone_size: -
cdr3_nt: TGCGCCAGCAGCCCAACACCACAGGGGGTCTCCTATGGCTACACCTTC
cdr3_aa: CASSPTPQGVSYGYTF

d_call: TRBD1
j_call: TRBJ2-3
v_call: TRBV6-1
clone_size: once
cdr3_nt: TGTGCCAGAGGGGGGACAGGGGGCTCAGATACGCAGTATTTT
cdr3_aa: CARGGTGGSDTQYF

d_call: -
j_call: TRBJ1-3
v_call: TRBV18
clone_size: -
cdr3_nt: TGTGCCAGCTCACCAGCTAAGAGCTCTGGAAACACCATATATTTT
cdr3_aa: CASSPAKSSGNTIYF

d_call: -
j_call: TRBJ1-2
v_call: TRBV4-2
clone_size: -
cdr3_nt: TGTGCCAGCAGCCAAGTCAAAGGGACACACTCCCTGGGTGACTATGGCTACACCTTC
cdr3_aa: CASSQVKGTHSLGDYGYTF

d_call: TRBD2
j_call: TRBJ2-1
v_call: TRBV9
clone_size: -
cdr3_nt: TGTGCCAGCAGCGTAGGGGAGCGGGGGGTTCTGGTGGAGCAGTTCTTC
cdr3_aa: CASSVGERGVLVEQFF

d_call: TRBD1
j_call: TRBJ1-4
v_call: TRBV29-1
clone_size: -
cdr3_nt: TGCAGCGCCGTGACAGGGGTGGACGGAAAACTGTTTTTT
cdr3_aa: CSAVTGVDGKLFF

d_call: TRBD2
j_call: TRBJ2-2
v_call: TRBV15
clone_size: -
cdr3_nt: TGTGCCACCAGCACTCGGGGGGACACCGGGGAGCTGTTTTTT
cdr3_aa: CATSTRGDTGELFF

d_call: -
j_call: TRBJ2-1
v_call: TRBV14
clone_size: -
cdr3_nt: TGTGCCAGCAGCCTTCGTAGCAGCCTATACAATGAGCAGTTCTTC
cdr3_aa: CASSLRSSLYNEQFF

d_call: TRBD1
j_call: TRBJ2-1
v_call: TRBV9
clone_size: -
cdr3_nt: TGTGCCAGCAGCGGCCGGGACAGCAATGAGCAGTTCTTC
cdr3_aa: CASSGRDSNEQFF

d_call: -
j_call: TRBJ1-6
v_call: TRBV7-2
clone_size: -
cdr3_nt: TGTGCCAGCAGCTTAGGAGGCGGGAGCTATAATTCACCCCTCCACTTT
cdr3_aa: CASSLGGGSYNSPLHF

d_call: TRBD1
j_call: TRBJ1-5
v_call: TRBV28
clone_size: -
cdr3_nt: TGTGCCAGCAACAGGGGATTTCAGCCCCAGCATTTT
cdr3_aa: CASNRGFQPQHF

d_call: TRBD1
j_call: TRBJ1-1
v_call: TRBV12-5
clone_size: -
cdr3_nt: TGTGCTAGTGGGCCCTCGACAGGGGAAGCTTTCTTT
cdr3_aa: CASGPSTGEAFF

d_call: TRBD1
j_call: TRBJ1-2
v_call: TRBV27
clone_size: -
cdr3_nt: TGTGCCAGCAGTCCCCGGACAGGGGGGGGCTATGGCTACACCTTC
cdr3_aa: CASSPRTGGGYGYTF

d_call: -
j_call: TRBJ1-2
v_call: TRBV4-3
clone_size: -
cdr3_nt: TGCGCCAGCAGCCAAGTAGGGACTGATGGCTACACCTTC
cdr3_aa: CASSQVGTDGYTF

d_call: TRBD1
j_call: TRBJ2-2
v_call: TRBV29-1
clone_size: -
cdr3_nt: TGCAGCGTGGTCAAGGGGGCAGGGGCGAACACCGGGGAGCTGTTTTTT
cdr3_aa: CSVVKGAGANTGELFF

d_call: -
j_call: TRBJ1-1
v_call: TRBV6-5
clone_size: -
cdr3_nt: TGTGCCAGCAGTTACACAGGGACGAAGACAAACACTGAAGCTTTCTTT
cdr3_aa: CASSYTGTKTNTEAFF

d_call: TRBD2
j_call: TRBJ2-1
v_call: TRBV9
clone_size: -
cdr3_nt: TGTGCCAGCAGCTCGAGGGCCGGGCTAGCGGCCTTCAATGAGCAGTTCTTC
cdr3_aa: CASSSRAGLAAFNEQFF

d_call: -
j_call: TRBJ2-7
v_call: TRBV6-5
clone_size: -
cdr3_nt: TGTGCCAGCAGTATCGGTTCTGTCCGGGTCTACGAGCAGTACTTC
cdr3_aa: CASSIGSVRVYEQYF

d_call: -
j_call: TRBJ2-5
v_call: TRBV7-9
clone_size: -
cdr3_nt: TGTGCCAGCAGCTTCCAGGGACAAAGACAAGAGACCCAGTACTTC
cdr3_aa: CASSFQGQRQETQYF

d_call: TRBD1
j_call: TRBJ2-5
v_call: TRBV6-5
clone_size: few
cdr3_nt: TGTGCCAGCACCATCCCAGGGGGCAGGGAGACCCAGTACTTC
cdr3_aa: CASTIPGGRETQYF

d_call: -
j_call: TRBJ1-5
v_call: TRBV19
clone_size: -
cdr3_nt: TGTGCCAGCAAACCCGAGGGAAGGGCGCTTAATCAGCCCCAGCATTTT
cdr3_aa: CASKPEGRALNQPQHF

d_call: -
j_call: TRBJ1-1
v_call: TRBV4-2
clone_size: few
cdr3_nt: TGTGCCAGCAGCTCCGGACAAACCGCCTGGGGCACTGAAGCTTTCTTT
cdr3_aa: CASSSGQTAWGTEAFF

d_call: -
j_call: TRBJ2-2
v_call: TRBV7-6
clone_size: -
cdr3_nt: TGTGCCAGCAGCGTTAGCAGTCCCGGGGAGCTGTTTTTT
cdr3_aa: CASSVSSPGELFF

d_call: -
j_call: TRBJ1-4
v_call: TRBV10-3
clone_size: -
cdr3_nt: TGTGCCATCAGTGAGTCCGACCGACAGGAAAAACTGTTTTTT
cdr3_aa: CAISESDRQEKLFF

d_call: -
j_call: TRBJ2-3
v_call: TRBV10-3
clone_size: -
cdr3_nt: TGTGCCTTCCAGACAGAGAGCACAGATACGCAGTATTTT
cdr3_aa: CAFQTESTDTQYF

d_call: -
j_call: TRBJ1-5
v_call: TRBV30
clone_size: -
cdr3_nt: TGTGCCTGGGCTCCCCAGGGGAATCAGCCCCAGCATTTT
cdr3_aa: CAWAPQGNQPQHF

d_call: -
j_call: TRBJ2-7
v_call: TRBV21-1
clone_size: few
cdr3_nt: TGTGCCAGCAAAAGACAGGGGGCCTACGAGCAGTACTTC
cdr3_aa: CASKRQGAYEQYF

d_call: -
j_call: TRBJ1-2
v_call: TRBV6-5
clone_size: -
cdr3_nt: TGTGCCAGCACTGCGGGCGCTTGGAACTATGGCTACACCTTC
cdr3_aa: CASTAGAWNYGYTF